One and the same sample provided the 14 T cell receptor beta chains below, sequenced in a study of OX40 agonist ivuxolimab in advanced cancers. Profiled with immunoSEQ multiplex PCR; TCRdb holds only in-frame clones, not every one. Of tens of thousands of clones in the sample, roughly 90% were seen once. Sequenced here: CD4+ or CD8+ T cells sorted from blood, sampled in a trial of the OX40 agonist ivuxolimab. These receptors were collected from an adult with an advanced solid tumor such as melanoma, head and neck, liver or kidney cancer.

This clone turned up a few times. The rearrangement links TRBV27 to TRBJ1-2; D remains ambiguous. This CDR3 is built from 13 residues. V dropped 4 bases and J dropped 9 bases, with 15 bases sitting between them. CDR1 and CDR2 from the germline V gene are MNHEY and SMNVEV (reference sequence). CDR3 loop: CASSSSVPNSYTF. The CDR3 nucleotides are TGTGCCAGCAGTTCGTCCGTCCCGAATAGCTACACCTTC.

The rearrangement uses TRBV6-6 and TRBJ2-7, with a tentative D call TRBD1 (6 bases). Trimming pared 0 bases from V and 0 bases from J, leaving 12 bases between. The CDR3 is made up of 16 amino acids. CDR1 and CDR2 (germline): MNHNY, SVGAGI (reference sequence). CDR3 region: CASSYSPGHNSYEQYF. The CDR3 DNA reads TGTGCCAGCAGTTACTCGCCGGGACACAACTCCTACGAGCAGTACTTC.

The gene calls are TRBV4-3 and TRBJ2-7, with TRBD1 matching 7 bases. V lost 3 bases, J lost 2 bases, and 7 bases stayed unmatched. The CDR3 is 15 residues long. Germline assignment: CDR1 LGHNA and CDR2 YSLEER. CDR3 sequence reads: CASSQEPGQTYEQYF. CDR3 in DNA: TGCGCCAGCAGCCAGGAACCGGGACAGACCTACGAGCAGTACTTC.

Only one count was recorded for this clone. The J gene is TRBJ1-2, the V gene TRBV9; D is unclear. This CDR3 contains 11 residues. The V and J ends lost 7 bases and 2 bases respectively, with 6 bases between them. Looked up from germline, CDR1 is SGDLS and CDR2 is YYNGEE. The CDR3: CASSRNYGYTF. The CDR3 DNA reads as TGTGCCAGCTCACGGAACTATGGCTACACCTTC.

This clone was detected a few times. This chain joins TRBV5-4 and TRBJ1-2; TRBD1 agrees at 10 bases. The CDR3 consists of 16 residues. Germline trimming cut 1 base from V and 2 bases from J; bases unmatched to any gene: 5. Germline V CDR1 and CDR2: SGHNT, YYREEE (reference sequence). The CDR3: CASSLPGQGLNYGYTF. In DNA, the CDR3 is TGTGCCAGCAGCTTGCCGGGACAGGGGCTGAACTATGGCTACACCTTC.

This clone appeared once. This chain uses TRBV9 with TRBJ2-2; 9 nucleotides align to TRBD1. V dropped 6 bases and J dropped 4; count of bases not matched to a gene: 7. This CDR3 spans 15 amino acids. Germline loops: CDR1 SGDLS, CDR2 YYNGEE. CDR3 region: CASNPGQGSTGELFF. DNA for the CDR3: TGTGCCAGCAATCCGGGACAGGGATCCACCGGGGAGCTGTTTTTT.

V usage is TRBV11-1 and J usage is TRBJ2-2; 10 nucleotides line up with TRBD2. CDR1 is SGHAT, CDR2 FQDESV, per germline (reference sequence). Trimming at V came to 5 bases and at J to 5 bases, leaving 8 bases not matched to a gene. This CDR3 has 16 residues. CDR3 loop: CASSPLAGVWTGELFF. CDR3 sequence (DNA): TGTGCCAGCAGCCCCCTAGCGGGAGTCTGGACCGGGGAGCTGTTTTTT. Filled out from reference TRBV11-1 and TRBJ2-2, the complete variable domain reads EAEVAQSPRYKITEKSQAVAFWCDPISGHATLYWYRQILGQGPELLVQFQDESVVDDSQLPKDRFSAERLKGVDSTLKIQPAELGDSAMYLCASSPLAGVWTGELFFGEGSRLTVL.

The chain's CDR3 is CASRADVGPYNEQFF. In DNA, the CDR3 is TGTGCCAGCCGCGCCGACGTGGGGCCCTACAATGAGCAGTTCTTC. J is TRBJ2-1 and V is TRBV27; TRBD1 might be the D (5 bases). The CDR3 is 15 residues long. The V gene's germline CDR1 is MNHEY and CDR2 SMNVEV (reference sequence). The V gene lost 8 bases and the J gene lost 2 bases, with 16 bases spanning the gap.

V is TRBV27 and J is TRBJ1-5; the D is unclear. Germline V CDR1 and CDR2: MNHEY, SMNVEV (reference sequence). This CDR3 has 12 amino acids. Between the trimmed V and J ends, which lost 5 bases and 0 bases, there was a span of 2 bases. The CDR3 coding sequence is TGTGCCAGCAGTCCTAGCAATCAGCCCCAGCATTTT. Its protein product is CASSPSNQPQHF.

This chain joins TRBV29-1 and TRBJ2-7, with TRBD1 matching 10 bases. CDR1 and CDR2 (germline): SQVTM, ANQGSEA. V trimming: 6 bases; J trimming: 1 base; junction bases outside the gene matches: 9. The CDR3 has 15 amino acids. CDR3 bases: TGCAGCGTCGCATGGGGACAGGGGACGTCCTACGAGCAGTACTTC. Its protein is CSVAWGQGTSYEQYF.

CDR3 nucleotide sequence: TGCGCCAGCAGCTCTTCCTACGAGCAGTACTTC. It encodes CASSSSYEQYF. The chain couples TRBV5-1 to TRBJ2-5; no firm D call. The end of the DNA fits TRBJ2-7 better, so the J call may be wrong. This CDR3 is built from 11 residues. Germline V gene sequence: CDR1 SGHRS, CDR2 YFSETQ.

This clone was detected only once. This chain connects TRBV7-9 to TRBJ2-1, with 7 positions matching TRBD2. This CDR3 has 14 residues. Germline CDR1 and CDR2: SEHNR and FQNEAQ (reference sequence). V was pared by 5 bases and J by 2 bases, with 3 bases of the junction left unmatched. CDR3 protein: CASSLSGTYNEQFF. CDR3 sequence (DNA): TGTGCCAGCAGCCTAAGCGGGACCTACAATGAGCAGTTCTTC.

A single count supports this clone. The chain combines TRBV6-6 with TRBJ2-5; TRBD1 is a possible D gene (5 bases). CDR1 and CDR2 (germline): MNHNY, SVGAGI (reference sequence). CDR3 length: 13 residues. The germline V and J ends were trimmed by 0 bases and 4 bases, with 6 bases remaining between them. DNA for the CDR3: TGTGCCAGCAGTTACTCGGGGCGAGAGACCCAGTACTTC. As protein: CASSYSGRETQYF.

The rearrangement joins TRBV28 to TRBJ1-1, with TRBD1 matching 9 bases. V lost 6 bases to trimming and J lost 4 bases; unmatched junction nucleotides: 6. The CDR3 has 14 residues. Germline V gene lookup returns CDR1 MDHEN and CDR2 SYDVKM. The CDR3 protein is CASSSGQGITEAFF. The CDR3, as DNA: TGTGCCAGCAGCTCGGGACAGGGTATCACTGAAGCTTTCTTT. The variable domain in full, completed from reference TRBV28 and TRBJ1-1, reads DVKVTQSSRYLVKRTGEKVFLECVQDMDHENMFWYRQDPGLGLRLIYFSYDVKMKEKGDIPEGYSVSREKKERFSLILESASTNQTSMYLCASSSGQGITEAFFGQGTRLTVV.